This is a list of T cell receptor beta chains from one sample in a study of early T cells in non-severe SARS-CoV-2 infection. TCRdb processed the 5' RACE reads anew with MiXCR; each CDR3 protein has one entry. The data contain tens of thousands of distinct CDR3 sequences, less than 15% of them singletons. What was sequenced was whole blood. All receptors come from an adult who was a healthcare worker with PCR-confirmed SARS-CoV-2 infection or an uninfected control (not recorded which). The CDR3 runs from the conserved cysteine through the conserved F or W. A D gene is named only where the DNA matches it firmly. Clone size is given for some rows only: seen once, a few or many times, or a class if the clone is expanded.

d_call	v_call	clone_size	j_call	cdr3_nt	cdr3_aa
TRBD1	TRBV27	few	TRBJ1-4	TGTGCCAGCAGTTTATTTACGGCAGGGGGCGAGGGGAAACTGTTTTTT	CASSLFTAGGEGKLFF
-	TRBV4-3	many	TRBJ2-7	TGCGCCAGCAGCCCAGGGACCTCCTCCTACGAGCAGTACTTC	CASSPGTSSYEQYF
TRBD2	TRBV7-2	-	TRBJ2-3	TGTGCCAGCAGCTTAGTGCCTTCCGCGGGGGGGCCAGATACGCAGTATTTT	CASSLVPSAGGPDTQYF
-	TRBV28	few	TRBJ2-2	TGTGCCAGCAGTTTAGGGGCCGGGGAGCTGTTTTTT	CASSLGAGELFF
TRBD1	TRBV7-2	-	TRBJ2-3	TGTGCCAGCAGCGTAGGGAGGACAGGGAGCACAGATACGCAGTATTTT	CASSVGRTGSTDTQYF
TRBD1	TRBV5-4	-	TRBJ2-1	TGTGCCAGCAGCCCTCCTTCCGGGACAGCCGCCTACAATGAGCAGTTCTTC	CASSPPSGTAAYNEQFF
-	TRBV7-6	many	TRBJ1-4	TGTGCCAGCAGCTTAGAAGAGACCCCATGGAGTGAAAAACTGTTTTTT	CASSLEETPWSEKLFF
-	TRBV7-8	many	TRBJ1-5	TGTGCCAGCAGCTTAGTCGGGGGCCTCAATCAGCCCCAGCATTTT	CASSLVGGLNQPQHF
TRBD2	TRBV7-8	-	TRBJ2-2	TGTGCCAGCAGCTTTCCGACTAGCGGGGGAGCGAACACCGGGGAGCTGTTTTTT	CASSFPTSGGANTGELFF
TRBD1	TRBV7-2	-	TRBJ2-3	TGTGCCAGCAGCATAGGACAGGGCACAGATACGCAGTATTTT	CASSIGQGTDTQYF
-	TRBV14	-	TRBJ1-6	TGTGCCAGCAGCCAAGCTTCGGTTTCACCCCTCCACTTT	CASSQASVSPLHF
-	TRBV5-1	-	TRBJ1-2	TGCGCCAGCAGGTACGATAACTATGGCTACACCTTC	CASRYDNYGYTF
TRBD2	TRBV6-2/TRBV6-3	many	TRBJ2-2	TGTGCCAGCAGTTATTCACTAGCGGGTAACACCGGGGAGCTGTTTTTT	CASSYSLAGNTGELFF
-	TRBV7-2	many	TRBJ2-3	TGTGCCAGCAGCTTTGGCGGCCCTAGGGATACGCAGTATTTT	CASSFGGPRDTQYF
-	TRBV3-1	many	TRBJ1-1	TGTGCCAGCAGCCAAGTAGGTTTGGCTTTCTTT	CASSQVGLAFF
-	TRBV6-1	many	TRBJ1-2	TGTGCCAGCAGTGACATCGACAGGAACTACTATGGCTACACCTTC	CASSDIDRNYYGYTF
-	TRBV5-5	few	TRBJ2-2	TGTGCCAGCAGCTACCCCCGGGGGGCGAAGACCGGGGAGCTGTTTTTT	CASSYPRGAKTGELFF
-	TRBV11-3	many	TRBJ1-6	TGTGCCAGCAGCCCCCCCGGGGGGGGGAATTATAATTCACCCCTCCACTTT	CASSPPGGGNYNSPLHF
-	TRBV20-1	-	TRBJ1-5	TGCAGTGCTAGAGTCATTGGGCGACGTAATCAGCCCCAGCATTTT	CSARVIGRRNQPQHF
-	TRBV28	-	TRBJ1-2	TGTGCCAGCAAAGATCGTACTAACTATGGCTACACCTTC	CASKDRTNYGYTF
-	TRBV29-1	few	TRBJ1-5	TGCAGCGCCGCGGGGGGGGCGATCGGGCAGCCCCAGCATTTT	CSAAGGAIGQPQHF
-	TRBV7-4	-	TRBJ2-7	TGTGCCAGAAGAGAGAGGCAGAGCTCCTACGAGCAGTACTTC	CARRERQSSYEQYF
TRBD1	TRBV5-1	-	TRBJ1-4	TGCGCCAGCAGCGGGACAGCAACTAATGAAAAACTGTTTTTT	CASSGTATNEKLFF
-	TRBV3-1	few	TRBJ1-3	TGTGCCAGCAGCTACAACAGAGGTTTGTCTGGAAACACCATATATTTT	CASSYNRGLSGNTIYF
TRBD1	TRBV11-2	-	TRBJ1-6	TGTGCCAGCAGCTCCAGGACAGGGAGAAATTCACCCCTCCACTTT	CASSSRTGRNSPLHF
TRBD2	TRBV5-1	-	TRBJ2-3	TGCGCCAGCAGCCCGGAGGGTAGCGGGGTGGAAGATACGCAGTATTTT	CASSPEGSGVEDTQYF
-	TRBV12-3/TRBV12-4	many	TRBJ1-5	TGTGCCAGCAGTCTACAGGGAAATAGCAATCAGCCCCAGCATTTT	CASSLQGNSNQPQHF
-	TRBV28	-	TRBJ1-3	TGTGCCAGCAGTTTACAGGGAGCGGGGGGAAACACCATATATTTT	CASSLQGAGGNTIYF
-	TRBV7-8	-	TRBJ2-3	TGTGCCAGCAGCGGACGTGACTTCACAGATACGCAGTATTTT	CASSGRDFTDTQYF
-	TRBV4-1	-	TRBJ2-2	TGCGCCAGCAGCCAAGATCTCATCAGGAACACCGGGGAGCTGTTTTTT	CASSQDLIRNTGELFF
-	TRBV6-4	-	TRBJ2-1	TGTGCCAGCAGTTCTTACATAGGGAATGAGCAGTTCTTC	CASSSYIGNEQFF
TRBD2	TRBV29-1	-	TRBJ2-1	TGCAGCGTTGACCAGCGGGGAAGCTCCTACAATGAGCAGTTCTTC	CSVDQRGSSYNEQFF
-	TRBV9	-	TRBJ2-7	TGTGCCAGCAGCGTAGAGTCAGGGGAAACCGAGCAGTACTTC	CASSVESGETEQYF
-	TRBV19	-	TRBJ2-2	TGTGCCAGTAGTAAACCCGCGAACACCGGGGAGCTGTTTTTT	CASSKPANTGELFF
-	TRBV6-4	few	TRBJ1-2	TGTGCCAGCAGTCAAACGGAGGACAGAACCTTATATGGCTACACCTTC	CASSQTEDRTLYGYTF
-	TRBV2	few	TRBJ2-3	TGTGCCAGCACCCCCCCGGAGGGGGTCGCAGATACGCAGTATTTT	CASTPPEGVADTQYF
TRBD2	TRBV11-2	many	TRBJ2-2	TGTGCCAGCAGCCGGGGACTAGCGGGGGGCACCGGGGAGCTGTTTTTT	CASSRGLAGGTGELFF